Listed below are T cell receptor beta chains from one sample, sequenced in a study of spatial heterogeneity in lung cancer. TCRdb passed the 5' RACE reads through MiXCR, listing each CDR3 protein once. Of over 3,000 distinct CDR3 sequences in the sample, approximately 7% were seen once. Sequencing used normal lung tissue next to the tumor, obtained at surgery. These receptors were taken from a male donor with early-stage non-small cell lung cancer. Both conserved end residues are part of each CDR3. The D gene is left open where the match is weak. Rows give clone size only sometimes, using once, few, many, or a class for an expanded clone.

V: TRBV25-1; J: TRBJ2-4; D: .; size: many; DNA: TGTGCCAGCAGTGAATATAAGGAGGGAGCCAAAAACATTCAGTACTTC; CDR3: CASSEYKEGAKNIQYF
V: TRBV7-9; J: TRBJ2-1; D: TRBD2; size: medium-sized; DNA: TGTGCCAGCAGCTCCCCCGGGACTAGCGGATACAATGAGCAGTTCTTC; CDR3: CASSSPGTSGYNEQFF
V: TRBV6-2/TRBV6-3; J: TRBJ1-5; D: .; size: many; DNA: TGTGCCAGCAGTTACGCCCAGGGCAATCAGCCCCAGCATTTT; CDR3: CASSYAQGNQPQHF
V: TRBV19; J: TRBJ2-3; D: .; size: many; DNA: TGTGCCAGTTCCCGAGGGCATGGGGACGCGGGTACGCAGTATTTT; CDR3: CASSRGHGDAGTQYF
V: TRBV29-1; J: TRBJ2-1; D: .; size: few; DNA: TGCAGCGTTGGGGGCGGAGGGGAGCAGTTCTTC; CDR3: CSVGGGGEQFF
V: TRBV12-3/TRBV12-4; J: TRBJ2-5; D: TRBD2; size: .; DNA: TGTGCCAGCGGGCGGGAGATCGGGGAGACCCAGTACTTC; CDR3: CASGREIGETQYF
V: TRBV7-9; J: TRBJ2-6; D: TRBD1; size: medium-sized; DNA: TGTGCCAGCAGCTCAAACAGGGGAACTGGGGCCAACGTCCTGACTTTC; CDR3: CASSSNRGTGANVLTF
V: TRBV12-3/TRBV12-4; J: TRBJ1-2; D: TRBD1; size: medium-sized; DNA: TGTGCCAGCAGCACGGGACAGCGGGCCACCTTC; CDR3: CASSTGQRATF
V: TRBV5-1; J: TRBJ2-1; D: .; size: medium-sized; DNA: TGCGCCAGCAGCTTGGAAGGGGTCGATGAGCAGTTCTTC; CDR3: CASSLEGVDEQFF
V: TRBV27; J: TRBJ1-2; D: TRBD1; size: many; DNA: TGTGCCAGCAGTTCCGGGACAGGTTCGAAAGGCTACACCTTC; CDR3: CASSSGTGSKGYTF
V: TRBV20-1; J: TRBJ1-5; D: .; size: medium-sized; DNA: TGCAGTGCTAGAGGGGGTACGGGACAGCCCCAGCATTTT; CDR3: CSARGGTGQPQHF
V: TRBV6-4; J: TRBJ2-3; D: .; size: medium-sized; DNA: TGTGCCAGCAGTGACGGGGGAAGCACAGATACGCAGTATTTT; CDR3: CASSDGGSTDTQYF
V: TRBV6-6; J: TRBJ2-5; D: TRBD2; size: medium-sized; DNA: TGTGCCAGCAGTACCCTAGGACTAGTAGTCGTCGAGACCCAGTACTTC; CDR3: CASSTLGLVVVETQYF
V: TRBV7-2; J: TRBJ1-5; D: .; size: medium-sized; DNA: TGTGCCAGCAGCTTACTAGGGAGGGATCAGCCCCAGCATTTT; CDR3: CASSLLGRDQPQHF
V: TRBV19; J: TRBJ1-2; D: TRBD1; size: medium-sized; DNA: TGTGCCAGCACCAACAGGGGCTTCCGCTATGGCTACACCTTC; CDR3: CASTNRGFRYGYTF
V: TRBV7-2; J: TRBJ2-1; D: TRBD2; size: many; DNA: TGTGCCAGCAGCTTAAGGGCGTTGGTAGCGGGAGAGCCTGACCCTCCCCCTCGGTTCTTC; CDR3: CASSLRALVAGEPDPPPRFF
V: TRBV20-1; J: TRBJ1-4; D: .; size: .; DNA: TGCAGTGCTAGAGATCAACAGGGAAGTGAAAAACTGTTTTTT; CDR3: CSARDQQGSEKLFF
V: TRBV30; J: TRBJ1-6; D: .; size: medium-sized; DNA: TGTGCCTGGAAGCCGGGGGCTAGTTCACCCCTCCACTTT; CDR3: CAWKPGASSPLHF
V: TRBV29-1; J: TRBJ1-1; D: .; size: medium-sized; DNA: TGCAGCGGTGCCTGGGGTATCGACACTGAAGCTTTCTTT; CDR3: CSGAWGIDTEAFF
V: TRBV11-2; J: TRBJ1-6; D: TRBD1; size: medium-sized; DNA: TGTGCCAGCAGCCTGGGACAGGGGATAACTAATTCACCCCTCCACTTT; CDR3: CASSLGQGITNSPLHF
V: TRBV7-3; J: TRBJ2-1; D: .; size: medium-sized; DNA: TGTGCCAGCAGCTTCGGACCAACAAGTCGCTACAATGAGCAGTTCTTC; CDR3: CASSFGPTSRYNEQFF
V: TRBV27; J: TRBJ2-5; D: TRBD1; size: medium-sized; DNA: TGTGCCAGCAGTCGGACAGGGGAGAAGACCCAGTACTTC; CDR3: CASSRTGEKTQYF
V: TRBV4-3; J: TRBJ2-3; D: TRBD2; size: many; DNA: TGCGCCAGCAGCAACGGGGCTAGCGGGATTTTAGATACGCAGTATTTT; CDR3: CASSNGASGILDTQYF
V: TRBV6-2/TRBV6-3; J: TRBJ1-1; D: .; size: medium-sized; DNA: TGTGCCAGCAGTTTATCGGGGCTGAACACTGAAGCTTTCTTT; CDR3: CASSLSGLNTEAFF
V: TRBV5-4; J: TRBJ2-5; D: TRBD2; size: medium-sized; DNA: TGTGCCAGCAGCTCAAGGTCGGGGGGGCAAGAGACCCAGTACTTC; CDR3: CASSSRSGGQETQYF
V: TRBV4-2; J: TRBJ2-1; D: .; size: many; DNA: TGTGCCAGCAGCCAAGTCCTTCGTGGCTATGAGCAGTTCTTC; CDR3: CASSQVLRGYEQFF
V: TRBV7-2; J: TRBJ2-1; D: TRBD2; size: medium-sized; DNA: TGTGCCAGCAGCTTCTGGACTAGCGGGGAATACAATGAGCAGTTCTTC; CDR3: CASSFWTSGEYNEQFF
V: TRBV7-2; J: TRBJ2-3; D: TRBD2; size: many; DNA: TGTGCCAGCAGCGTAGGAGCGGGGGGGCCTTATACGCAGTATTTT; CDR3: CASSVGAGGPYTQYF
V: TRBV6-5; J: TRBJ1-2; D: TRBD1; size: many; DNA: TGTGCCAGCAGTTCCGGGACAGGGGGAATTATCTATGGCTACACCTTC; CDR3: CASSSGTGGIIYGYTF
V: TRBV5-6; J: TRBJ2-5; D: .; size: many; DNA: TGTGCCAGCAGCGAGGGACGGTTCCAAGAGACCCAGTACTTC; CDR3: CASSEGRFQETQYF
V: TRBV7-3; J: TRBJ2-5; D: TRBD1; size: many; DNA: TGTGCCAGCAGCCGTATCGGACAGGAAGAGACCCAGTACTTC; CDR3: CASSRIGQEETQYF
V: TRBV19; J: TRBJ2-5; D: .; size: medium-sized; DNA: TGTGCCAGTAGTATAGCCCCAGGGCGCGAGACCCAGTACTTC; CDR3: CASSIAPGRETQYF
V: TRBV20-1; J: TRBJ2-3; D: .; size: many; DNA: TGCAGTGCTAGAGGCGCGGGCACCACAGATACGCAGTATTTT; CDR3: CSARGAGTTDTQYF
V: TRBV20-1; J: TRBJ2-2; D: .; size: many; DNA: TGCAGTGCTAGCCCCCCAGCGCCTCTCACCGGGGAGCTGTTTTTT; CDR3: CSASPPAPLTGELFF
V: TRBV7-2; J: TRBJ1-4; D: .; size: large; DNA: TGTGCCAGCAGTTCCGGGCCGACCGCCTTTGCAACTAATGAAAAACTGTTTTTT; CDR3: CASSSGPTAFATNEKLFF
V: TRBV11-2; J: TRBJ2-3; D: .; size: .; DNA: TGTGCCAGCAGCCCATACGGGGTCACAGATACGCAGTATTTT; CDR3: CASSPYGVTDTQYF
V: TRBV11-2; J: TRBJ2-5; D: .; size: hyperexpanded; DNA: TGTGCCAGCAGCTTTTGGGGAAACCGTCTCCAAGAGACCCAGTACTTC; CDR3: CASSFWGNRLQETQYF
V: TRBV5-4; J: TRBJ2-5; D: TRBD2; size: medium-sized; DNA: TGTGCCAGCAGAATAGCGGGGGCGTACCAAGAGACCCAGTACTTC; CDR3: CASRIAGAYQETQYF
V: TRBV12-3/TRBV12-4; J: TRBJ2-3; D: .; size: .; DNA: TGTGCCAGCAGCCTCCGGCGCAGTTCGGCGGATACGCAGTATTTT; CDR3: CASSLRRSSADTQYF
V: TRBV3-1; J: TRBJ1-5; D: .; size: many; DNA: TGTGCCAGCAGCATGCGGGGGAGCAATCAGCCCCAGCATTTT; CDR3: CASSMRGSNQPQHF
V: TRBV20-1; J: TRBJ2-3; D: TRBD2; size: medium-sized; DNA: TGCAGTGCTAGCGGGGGGGCGCGGTCAGATACGCAGTATTTT; CDR3: CSASGGARSDTQYF
V: TRBV20-1; J: TRBJ2-3; D: TRBD2; size: many; DNA: TGCAGTGCTAGAGAAGGGGCTAGCGGGAGTTCGTCGCAGTATTTT; CDR3: CSAREGASGSSSQYF